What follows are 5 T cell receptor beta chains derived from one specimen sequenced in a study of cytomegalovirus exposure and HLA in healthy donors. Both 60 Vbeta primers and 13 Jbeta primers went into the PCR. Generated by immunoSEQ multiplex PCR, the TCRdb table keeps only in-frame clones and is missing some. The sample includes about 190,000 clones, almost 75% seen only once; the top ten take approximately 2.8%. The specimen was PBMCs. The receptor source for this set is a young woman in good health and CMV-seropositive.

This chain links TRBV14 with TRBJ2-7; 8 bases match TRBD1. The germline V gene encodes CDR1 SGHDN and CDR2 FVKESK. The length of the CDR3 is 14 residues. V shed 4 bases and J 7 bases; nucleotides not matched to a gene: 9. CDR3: CASSPDREQDEQYF. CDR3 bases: TGTGCCAGCAGCCCGGACAGGGAGCAGGATGAGCAGTACTTC. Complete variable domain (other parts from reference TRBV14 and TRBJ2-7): EAGVTQFPSHSVIEKGQTVTLRCDPISGHDNLYWYRRVMGKEIKFLLHFVKESKQDESGMPNNRFLAERTGGTYSTLKVQPAELEDSGVYFCASSPDREQDEQYFGPGTRLTVT.

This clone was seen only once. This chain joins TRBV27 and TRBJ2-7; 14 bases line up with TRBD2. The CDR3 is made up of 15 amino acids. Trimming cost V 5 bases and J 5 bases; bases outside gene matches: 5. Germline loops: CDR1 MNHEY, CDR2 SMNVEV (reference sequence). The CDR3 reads CASSPGLAGADEQYF. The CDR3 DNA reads TGTGCCAGCAGTCCGGGACTAGCGGGAGCGGACGAGCAGTACTTC.

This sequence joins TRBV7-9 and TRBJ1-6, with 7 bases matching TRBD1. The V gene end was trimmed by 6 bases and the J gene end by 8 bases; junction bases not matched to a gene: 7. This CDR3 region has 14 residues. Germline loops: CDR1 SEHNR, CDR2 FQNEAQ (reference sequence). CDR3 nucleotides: TGTGCCAGCAGTAGGGGGCGCGTTGATTCACCCCTCCACTTT. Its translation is CASSRGRVDSPLHF.

The CDR3 loop is CSVRSGGSQPQHF. The CDR3 nucleotides read TGCAGCGTCAGATCAGGGGGTAGTCAGCCCCAGCATTTT. This sequence joins TRBV29-1 and TRBJ1-5, with 7 bases identical to TRBD1. V lost 6 bases and J lost 6; bases outside the gene matches: 8. Germline V gives CDR1 SQVTM, CDR2 ANQGSEA. The CDR3 consists of 13 residues.

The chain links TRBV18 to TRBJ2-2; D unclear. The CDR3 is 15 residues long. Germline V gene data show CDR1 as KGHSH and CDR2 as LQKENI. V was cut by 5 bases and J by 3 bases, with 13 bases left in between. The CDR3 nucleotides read TGTGCCAGCTCAAAGGCTGGCCAGGACACCGGGGAGCTGTTTTTT. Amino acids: CASSKAGQDTGELFF.